This TCR beta chain was sequenced during a study of T cells in Graves' hyperthyroidism and ophthalmopathy. V trimming: 9 bases; J trimming: 0 bases; junction bases outside the gene matches: 8. The CDR3 runs to 15 residues. Looked up from germline, CDR1 is LNHDA and CDR2 is SQIVND (reference sequence). This clonotype showed up just once. The antigen is undetermined. The study, taken as a whole, reports: Most thyroid-expanded clonotypes above 0.001 were also found in blood.

RNA transcripts provided the source from which TCR beta CDR3 regions were amplified. The HTBI primer set served for first-round RT-PCR of the TCR CDR3. TCRdb used MiXCR to reprocess the multiplex PCR reads, holding one entry per CDR3 protein. The data contain about 610,000 distinct CDR3 sequences, roughly 46% of them singletons. The study enrolled patients aged 18 to 65 with newly diagnosed hyperthyroidism of under 2 months' duration. Uncontrolled infection, other autoimmune disease, pregnancy or lactation excluded patients. The TCR originated in a woman between 18 and 30 years old with Graves' hyperthyroidism. Specimen: peripheral blood or thyroid tissue (not recorded which). The V call is TRBV19, the J call TRBJ2-1; 7 nucleotides line up with TRBD2. The CDR3 DNA reads as TGTGCCAGCGGTCGAGCGGGATACTCCTACAATGAGCAGTTCTTC. It is translated as CASGRAGYSYNEQFF.